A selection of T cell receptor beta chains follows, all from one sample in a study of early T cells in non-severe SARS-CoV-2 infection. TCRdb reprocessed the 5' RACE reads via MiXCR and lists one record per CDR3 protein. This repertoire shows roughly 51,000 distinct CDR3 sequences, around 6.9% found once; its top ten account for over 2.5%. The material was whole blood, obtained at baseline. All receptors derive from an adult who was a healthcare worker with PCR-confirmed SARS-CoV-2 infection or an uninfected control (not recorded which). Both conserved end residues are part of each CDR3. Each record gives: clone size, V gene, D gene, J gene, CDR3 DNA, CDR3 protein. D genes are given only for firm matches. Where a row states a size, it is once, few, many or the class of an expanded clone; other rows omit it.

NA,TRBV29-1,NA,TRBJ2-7,TGCAGCGTTGAAGATCAGAGCAGCGGGGAGCAGTACTTC,CSVEDQSSGEQYF
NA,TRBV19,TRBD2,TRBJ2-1,TGTGCCAGTAGTACGACTAGCGGAAATGAGCAGTTCTTC,CASSTTSGNEQFF
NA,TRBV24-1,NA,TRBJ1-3,TGTGCCACCAGTGAAGGGTCTTTCTCTTCTGGAAACACCATATATTTT,CATSEGSFSSGNTIYF
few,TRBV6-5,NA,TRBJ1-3,TGTGCCAGCAGTTACTCGCGGTCGGGGGCCGGTAGCTCTGGAAACACCATATATTTT,CASSYSRSGAGSSGNTIYF
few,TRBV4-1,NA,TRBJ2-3,TGCGCCAGCAGCCGGGAGACTGTAAAGGTAGATACGCAGTATTTT,CASSRETVKVDTQYF
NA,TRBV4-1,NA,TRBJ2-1,TGCGCCAGCAGCCAGCTGATCCACACTTCCGGGTCGCAGTTCTTC,CASSQLIHTSGSQFF
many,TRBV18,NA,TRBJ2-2,TGTGCCAGCTCACCGACGGAATTTGGCGGGGAGCTGTTTTTT,CASSPTEFGGELFF
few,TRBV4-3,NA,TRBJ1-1,TGCGCCAGCCAAGGGGTAGGGGCCACTGAAGCTTTCTTT,CASQGVGATEAFF
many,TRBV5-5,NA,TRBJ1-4,TGTGCCAGCAGCTCGGCCCAGGTCAATGAAAAACTGTTTTTT,CASSSAQVNEKLFF
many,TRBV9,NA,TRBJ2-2,TGTGCCAGCAGCGTAGCACAGGGCACCGGGGAGCTGTTTTTT,CASSVAQGTGELFF
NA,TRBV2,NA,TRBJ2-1,TGTGCCAGCAGCGACAATGAGCAGTTCTTC,CASSDNEQFF
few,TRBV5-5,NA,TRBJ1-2,TGTGCCAGCAGCACGGACCGCAGGGGCTATGGCTACACCTTC,CASSTDRRGYGYTF
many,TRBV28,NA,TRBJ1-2,TGTGCCAGCAGACCGGCGGGATCTAGGTATGGCTACACCTTC,CASRPAGSRYGYTF
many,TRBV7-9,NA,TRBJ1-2,TGTGCCAGCAGCTTCAGTGATAATGGCTACACCTTC,CASSFSDNGYTF
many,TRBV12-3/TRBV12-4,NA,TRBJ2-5,TGTGCCAGCAGCATCGGTGGGGGAGAGACCCAGTACTTC,CASSIGGGETQYF
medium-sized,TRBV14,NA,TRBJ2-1,TGTGCCAGCAGCCCAACCCCGACAGGGACTTACAATGAGCAGTTCTTC,CASSPTPTGTYNEQFF
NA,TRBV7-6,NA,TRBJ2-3,TGTGCCAGCAGCCCGCTGGCGGACACAGATACGCAGTATTTT,CASSPLADTDTQYF
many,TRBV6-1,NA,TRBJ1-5,TGTGCCAGCAGTGAAAATACGGGGGGGAATCAGCCCCAGCATTTT,CASSENTGGNQPQHF
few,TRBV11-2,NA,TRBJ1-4,TGTGCCAGCAGCGGAAAACCCCGGGCGTTGTTTTTT,CASSGKPRALFF
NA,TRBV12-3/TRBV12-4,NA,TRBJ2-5,TGTGCCAGCAGTCCCGCGGGGGCGTACCAAGAGACCCAGTACTTC,CASSPAGAYQETQYF
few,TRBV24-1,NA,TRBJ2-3,TGTGCCACTACAGGAGTTAGCACAGATACGCAGTATTTT,CATTGVSTDTQYF
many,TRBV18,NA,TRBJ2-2,TGTGCCAGCTCACCGGGACATGGCGGGGAGCTGTTTTTT,CASSPGHGGELFF
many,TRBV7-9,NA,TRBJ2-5,TGTGCCAGCAGCTATTCCGACCGGGTCGGGGAGACCCAGTACTTC,CASSYSDRVGETQYF